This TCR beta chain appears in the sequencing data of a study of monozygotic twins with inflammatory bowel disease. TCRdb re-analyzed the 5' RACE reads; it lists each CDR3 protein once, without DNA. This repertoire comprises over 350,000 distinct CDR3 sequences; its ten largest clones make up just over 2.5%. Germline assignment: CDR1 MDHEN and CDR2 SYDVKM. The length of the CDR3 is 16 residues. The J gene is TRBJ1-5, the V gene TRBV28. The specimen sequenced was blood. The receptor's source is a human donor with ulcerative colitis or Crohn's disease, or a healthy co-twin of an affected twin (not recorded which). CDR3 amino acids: CASSQARGGKAQPQHF.